This T cell receptor beta chain originates from a study of CD8 T cells in ankylosing spondylitis. Researchers built TCR beta libraries using quantitative 5'-RACE with molecular barcodes. A single record per CDR3 protein comes from TCRdb applying MiXCR to the 5' RACE reads. Among approximately 520,000 distinct CDR3 sequences, about 5.2% were seen once, and the ten largest hold 3% to 4%. This clonotype was counted at least ten times. Its specificity is unknown. Overall study results and limits: A TCR beta motif of under 10 highly homologous variants appeared characteristic of ankylosing spondylitis blood. Reports of some motif variants in reactive arthritis synovial fluid and blood predate this one.

Material for sequencing was blood, either unsorted or a sorted T cell fraction (not recorded which). This clonotype was sampled from a male donor with ankylosing spondylitis.

In nucleotides, the CDR3 is TGCGCCAGCAGCCCATACAGCTCCTACAATGAGCAGTTCTTC. Protein: CASSPYSSYNEQFF. The chain carries TRBV5-1 and TRBJ2-1; the D is unclear. With 4 bases removed from V and 0 bases from J, the gap between germline ends came to 8 bases. Per the germline V gene, CDR1 is SGHRS and CDR2 is YFSETQ. The CDR3 has 14 residues.